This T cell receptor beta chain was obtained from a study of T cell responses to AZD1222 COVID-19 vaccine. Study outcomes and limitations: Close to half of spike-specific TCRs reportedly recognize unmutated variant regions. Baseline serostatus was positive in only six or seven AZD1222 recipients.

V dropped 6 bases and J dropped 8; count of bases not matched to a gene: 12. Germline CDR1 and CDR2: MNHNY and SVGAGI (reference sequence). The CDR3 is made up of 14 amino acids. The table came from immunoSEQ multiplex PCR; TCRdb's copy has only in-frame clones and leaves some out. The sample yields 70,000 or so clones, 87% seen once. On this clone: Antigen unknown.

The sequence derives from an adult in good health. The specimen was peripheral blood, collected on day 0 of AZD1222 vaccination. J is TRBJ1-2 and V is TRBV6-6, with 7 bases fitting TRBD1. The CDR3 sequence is CASRLGQLSPGYTF. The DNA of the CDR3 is TGTGCCAGCAGGTTGGGACAGCTCTCCCCGGGCTACACCTTC.